The 16 T cell receptor beta chains listed next were all sequenced from one sample in a study of spatial heterogeneity in lung cancer. Study conclusions and caveats: It was found that expanded intratumoral alpha and beta TCR counts tracked tumor mutation counts.

Their antigens are not known. TCRdb processed the 5' RACE reads anew with MiXCR; each CDR3 protein has one entry. The table has approximately 5,500 distinct CDR3 sequences, about 16% seen once. Time point defined: sample taken at primary tumor resection. This specimen was lung tumor tissue, taken at surgery. The receptors were sampled from a male donor with early-stage non-small cell lung cancer.

By share, this clonotype counts as medium-sized. Being off target in a library aimed at alpha chains, this beta chain has a size of little meaning. This rearrangement joins TRBV9 to TRBJ1-4, with 7 bases lining up with TRBD1. The CDR3 runs to 17 residues. V was clipped by 0 bases and J by 5 bases; unmatched bases: 10. CDR1 SGDLS and CDR2 YYNGEE come from the germline V gene. CDR3 amino acids: CASSVATGQGVNEKLFF. CDR3 sequence (DNA): TGTGCCAGCAGCGTAGCTACGGGCCAGGGGGTGAATGAAAAACTGTTTTTT.

By sample share, this clonotype is medium-sized (0.01 to 0.1%). Being off target in a library aimed at alpha chains, this beta chain has a size of little meaning. The V and J genes are TRBV5-1 and TRBJ2-2; D remains ambiguous. Deletions cut 0 bases from V and 2 bases from J, with 11 bases between. Germline assignment: CDR1 SGHRS and CDR2 YFSETQ. There are 16 residues in the CDR3. Written as DNA, the CDR3 is TGCGCCAGCAGCTTGGAAGTAACTTTTAACACCGGGGAGCTGTTTTTT. Protein: CASSLEVTFNTGELFF.

In its sample, this clonotype is medium-sized. This beta chain is off target for a library built for alpha chains, so its abundance means little. The chain is built from TRBV4-2 and TRBJ1-1, with 7 bases lining up with TRBD1. Germline-derived CDR1 and CDR2 are LGHNA and YNFKEQ. Germline trimming cut 3 bases from V and 0 bases from J; bases unmatched to any gene: 1. This CDR3 region has 14 residues. CDR3 nucleotides: TGTGCCAGCAGCCAGGGACAGCTGAACACTGAAGCTTTCTTT. Translation gives CASSQGQLNTEAFF.

In this sample, this clonotype is medium-sized. The library was built for alpha chains, so this beta chain is an off-target read and its size means little. The rearrangement uses TRBV27 and TRBJ2-1, with 9 nucleotides matching TRBD1. This CDR3 spans 14 amino acids. Trimming at V came to 4 bases and at J to 7 bases, leaving 5 bases not matched to a gene. CDR1 and CDR2 (germline): MNHEY, SMNVEV (reference sequence). The DNA for the CDR3 is TGTGCCAGCAGTTCTTCTGGACAGGGGAATGAGCAGTTCTTC. Its translation: CASSSSGQGNEQFF.

This clonotype ranks as medium-sized (0.01 to 0.1%). This beta chain is a stray read from a library made for alpha chains; its abundance is not meaningful. The gene calls are TRBV3-1 and TRBJ2-3, with TRBD2 as a possible D gene (6 bases). Trimming removed 8 bases from V and 3 bases from J, with 12 bases in between. Germline V gene lookup returns CDR1 LGHDT and CDR2 YNNKEL (reference sequence). CDR3 size: 13 residues. CDR3 sequence (DNA): TGTGCCAGCTCCTTTAGCGGTACAGATACGCAGTATTTT. This encodes CASSFSGTDTQYF.

In regard to this clonotype: This beta chain came through as a stray read in a library set up for alpha chains, and its size says little. V is TRBV7-9 and J is TRBJ2-1, with 8 nucleotides matching TRBD1. The CDR3 totals 13 residues. V gave up 5 bases and J gave up 8 bases; unmatched junction bases: 5. Germline values: CDR1 SEHNR, CDR2 FQNEAQ (reference sequence). The CDR3 DNA is TGTGCCAGCAGCCTCCGGGGACAGGATGAGCAGTTCTTC. Amino acids: CASSLRGQDEQFF.

This clonotype was counted at least ten times. This beta chain lies outside the target of a library built for alpha chains; its clone size means little. The CDR3 protein is CASSQIQGTTGELFF. CDR3 in DNA: TGTGCCAGCAGCCAAATACAGGGGACTACCGGGGAGCTGTTTTTT. The chain employs TRBV14 and TRBJ2-2, with a weak D call TRBD1 (7 bases). This CDR3 region has 15 residues. The germline gives CDR1 SGHDN, CDR2 FVKESK. The V end was cut by 2 bases, the J end by 5 bases, with 12 bases between.

By frequency in the sample, this clonotype is medium-sized. This beta chain is a stray read from a library made for alpha chains; its abundance is not meaningful. The chain is built from TRBV24-1 and TRBJ1-4; no firm D call. Trimming cost V 1 base and J 0 bases, with 23 bases left between them. There are 21 residues in the CDR3. Germline V lookup: CDR1 KGHDR, CDR2 SFDVKD. The CDR3 nucleotides are TGTGCCACCAGTGATTTCGGCGGTACAGCACCAAAAACTGCAACTAATGAAAAACTGTTTTTT. It yields the protein CATSDFGGTAPKTATNEKLFF.

This clonotype was counted ten times or more. Little can be read into the size of this beta chain, an off-target read in a library designed for alpha chains. The chain couples TRBV7-3 to TRBJ2-3, with unresolved D. The germline CDR1 and CDR2 sequences are SGHTA and FQGTGA. The ends were cut back, 4 bases at V and 3 bases at J, with 14 bases in the middle. The CDR3 extends over 15 amino acids. Here the CDR3 DNA reads TGTGCCAGCAGCTCTGAAGGTCTGGGGACAGATACGCAGTATTTT. Translated: CASSSEGLGTDTQYF. The entire variable domain, with the rest obtained from reference TRBV7-3 and TRBJ2-3, is as follows: GAGVSQTPSNKVTEKGKYVELRCDPISGHTALYWYRQSLGQGPEFLIYFQGTGAADDSGLPNDRFFAVRPEGSVSTLKIQRTERGDSAVYLCASSSEGLGTDTQYFGPGTRLTVL.

For this clonotype: Within a library made for alpha chains, this beta chain is off target, and its count is uninformative. The genes are TRBV12-3 or TRBV12-4 and TRBJ1-1; TRBD1 might be the D (5 bases). This CDR3 region has 14 residues. V shed 7 bases and J shed 0 bases, with 12 bases lying between them. The CDR3 is CASTLGGVNTEAFF. CDR3 bases: TGTGCCAGCACCCTGGGAGGGGTGAACACTGAAGCTTTCTTT.

Regarding this clonotype: This beta chain is an unintended read in a library built for alpha chains; its size means little. V is TRBV4-3 and J is TRBJ2-1; D uncertain. The CDR3 loop spans 13 amino acids. V lost 4 bases to trimming and J lost 5 bases, with 9 bases between them. CDR1 is LGHNA, CDR2 YSLEER, per germline. The CDR3 is CASSPEQNNEQFF. The DNA of the CDR3 is TGCGCCAGCAGCCCAGAGCAAAACAATGAGCAGTTCTTC.

The table lists this clonotype with a few counts. This beta chain was picked up by a library intended for alpha chains and is off target, so its count carries little meaning. The chain carries TRBV9 and TRBJ1-1, with D hard to call. The CDR3 is made up of 12 amino acids. The V gene lost 0 bases and the J gene lost 3 bases, with 3 bases spanning the gap. The germline CDR1 and CDR2 sequences are SGDLS and YYNGEE. CDR3 amino acids: CASSVGDTEAFF. For the CDR3, the DNA is TGTGCCAGCAGCGTAGGAGACACTGAAGCTTTCTTT.

As regards this clonotype: Found in a library prepared for alpha chains, this beta chain is an off-target read, and its abundance has little meaning. The J gene is TRBJ2-1, the V gene TRBV28; TRBD2 might be the D (6 bases). Trimming removed 5 bases at V and 10 bases at J, with 18 bases between. Germline assignment: CDR1 MDHEN and CDR2 SYDVKM. This CDR3 region has 14 residues. In DNA form, the CDR3 reads TGTGCCAGCAGTACCCATAGACTAGTAGAAGAGCAGTTCTTC. This gives the protein CASSTHRLVEEQFF.

This clonotype rates as medium-sized. Since it is a stray read in a library aimed at alpha chains, this beta chain has a size that is not meaningful. The genes are TRBV4-1 and TRBJ2-7; 8 positions match TRBD2. V lost 1 base, J lost 6 bases, and 8 bases stayed unmatched. The CDR3 has 15 amino acids. The germline gives CDR1 MGHRA, CDR2 YSYEKL. The CDR3 protein is CASSQAPAGVAEQYF. DNA of the CDR3: TGCGCCAGCAGCCAAGCCCCAGCGGGAGTCGCCGAGCAGTACTTC.

This clonotype showed up many times. Since the library was made to target alpha chains, this beta chain is a stray read and its abundance is not meaningful. This sequence joins TRBV5-1 and TRBJ2-7, with D perhaps being TRBD1 or TRBD2 (6 bases each). Trimming removed 7 bases at V and 2 bases at J, with 22 bases between. This CDR3 contains 16 residues. In germline, CDR1 is SGHRS, CDR2 YFSETQ. CDR3: CASALEGGRAPYEQYF. The CDR3 DNA reads TGCGCCAGCGCTTTGGAGGGGGGCAGGGCGCCCTACGAGCAGTACTTC.

A remark on this clonotype: In a library made to pick up alpha chains, this beta chain is a stray read with a size that means little. V is TRBV30 and J is TRBJ1-2; no reliable D call. This CDR3 has 12 residues. Germline V gene lookup returns CDR1 GTSNPN and CDR2 SVGIG (reference sequence). V was shortened by 1 base and J by 2 bases, with 5 bases between the two germline ends. CDR3 in amino acids: CAWSAGNYGYTF. The CDR3 DNA reads as TGTGCCTGGAGTGCAGGAAACTATGGCTACACCTTC.